The 18 T cell receptor beta chains in this list originate from one sample, sequenced in a study of blood T cell repertoires in COVID-19. Repertoires were generated with immunoSEQ multiplex PCR, while TCRdb's copy carries only in-frame clones and drops some. The repertoire holds about 15,000 clones, with around 90% as singletons. Sequenced: peripheral blood. These receptor sequences come from a woman at least 80 years old with COVID-19, enrolled during active disease.

This chain connects TRBV7-2 to TRBJ1-4, with TRBD1 as a possible D gene (5 bases). With 8 bases removed from V and 4 bases from J, the gap between germline ends came to 17 bases. The CDR3 sequence is 15 residues long. Germline CDR1 reads SGHTA; CDR2 reads FQGNSA. This chain's CDR3 is CASLKGVGLNEKLFF. CDR3 sequence (DNA): TGTGCCAGCTTAAAAGGGGTCGGCCTTAATGAAAAACTGTTTTTT.

This clone was recorded a few times. The chain uses TRBV7-2 and TRBJ2-7; 8 bases align to TRBD2. Germline-derived CDR1 and CDR2 are SGHTA and FQGNSA. V lost 0 bases, J lost 2 bases, and 0 bases stayed unmatched. The CDR3 has 14 amino acids. As DNA, the CDR3 is TGTGCCAGCAGCTTAGCCGGGAGGGCCTACGAGCAGTACTTC. Its translation: CASSLAGRAYEQYF.

This rearrangement joins TRBV7-3 to TRBJ2-1; TRBD1 might be the D (5 bases). Germline CDR1 is SGHTA and CDR2 is FQGTGA. V dropped 4 bases and J dropped 1 base, with 14 bases sitting between them. CDR3 length equals 16 residues. CDR3 protein: CASSSPGQGSYNEQFF. The CDR3 nucleotides read TGTGCCAGCAGCTCTCCAGGGCAGGGTTCCTACAATGAGCAGTTCTTC.

The rearrangement uses TRBV21-1 and TRBJ2-7; the table assigns TRBD2, which was not confirmed against the DNA. TRBV21-1 is a pseudogene. This CDR3 is built from 14 residues. CDR3 sequence: CASSSLEDSAEQYF. CDR3 DNA sequence: TGTGCCAGCAGCTCCCTTGAGGATAGCGCCGAGCAGTACTTC.

This clone was seen just once. This chain connects TRBV2 to TRBJ2-1; D remains unclear. The CDR3 spans 14 residues. Germline loops: CDR1 SNHLY, CDR2 FYNNEI. Trimming stripped 3 bases from V and 6 bases from J, with 12 bases between. The CDR3 sequence is CASSDPRFPNEQFF. The CDR3 DNA reads TGTGCCAGCAGTGATCCCAGGTTCCCCAATGAGCAGTTCTTC.

The chain has TRBV5-5 and TRBJ2-1; 11 nucleotides agree with TRBD1. CDR3 size: 15 residues. V gave up 0 bases and J gave up 8 bases; unmatched junction bases: 4. The germline V gene encodes CDR1 SGHKS and CDR2 YYEKEE (reference sequence). This CDR3 reads CASSLVDRGLDEQFF. The CDR3 region has the DNA TGTGCCAGCAGCTTGGTGGACAGGGGGCTGGATGAGCAGTTCTTC.

The J gene is TRBJ1-5, the V gene TRBV5-5, with a tentative D call TRBD1 (6 bases). The V gene lost 0 bases and the J gene lost 6 bases, with 10 bases spanning the gap. The CDR3 sequence is 14 residues long. CDR1 and CDR2 (germline): SGHKS, YYEKEE (reference sequence). CDR3 nucleotide sequence: TGTGCCAGCAGCTTGGCCGGGACACCTCAGCCCCAGCATTTT. Amino acids: CASSLAGTPQPQHF. Together with reference TRBV5-5 and TRBJ1-5, the CDR3 gives the full variable domain: DAGVTQSPTHLIKTRGQQVTLRCSPISGHKSVSWYQQVLGQGPQFIFQYYEKEERGRGNFPDRFSARQFPNYSSELNVNALLLGDSALYLCASSLAGTPQPQHFGDGTRLSIL.

J is TRBJ1-5 and V is TRBV12-5, with TRBD1 as a possible D gene (5 bases). V gave up 3 bases and J gave up 5 bases, with 8 bases separating them. The germline gives CDR1 LGHNT, CDR2 FRNRAP. This CDR3 is built from 13 residues. CDR3 nucleotides: TGTGCTAGTGGTTTTGGGGGGGATCAGCCCCAGCATTTT. It translates to CASGFGGDQPQHF.

The chain links TRBV11-3 to TRBJ2-1, with D possibly being TRBD2 (7 bases). V was pared by 0 bases and J by 10 bases, with 13 bases between. CDR3 length: 14 residues. Germline V gene data show CDR1 as SGHNT and CDR2 as YENEEA. The CDR3 loop is CASSLDTRGAEQFF. CDR3 in DNA: TGTGCCAGCAGCTTAGACACACGGGGGGCGGAGCAGTTCTTC.

V is TRBV25-1 and J is TRBJ2-3; 12 nucleotides align to TRBD1. The V gene's germline CDR1 is MGHDK and CDR2 SYGVNS. J lost 3 bases, V lost 5 bases, and 3 bases had no gene match. The CDR3 has 15 residues. The CDR3 region is CASSKGQGATDTQYF. The CDR3 DNA is TGTGCCAGCAGTAAGGGACAGGGGGCTACAGATACGCAGTATTTT.

The V gene is TRBV7-2, the J gene TRBJ2-5; 9 bases fit TRBD1. J gave up 5 bases and V 5 bases, and 6 bases lay outside the gene matches. CDR3 length: 14 amino acids. From germline, CDR1 is SGHTA and CDR2 FQGNSA. The CDR3 DNA reads as TGTGCCAGCAGCACCCAACAGGGGGCGGAGACCCAGTACTTC. Translating it yields CASSTQQGAETQYF.

This chain joins TRBV5-1 and TRBJ2-2; tentative D call: TRBD2 (5 bases). The germline gives CDR1 SGHRS, CDR2 YFSETQ. The germline V and J ends were trimmed by 1 base and 4 bases, with 14 bases remaining between them. This CDR3 contains 16 residues. As DNA, the CDR3 is TGCGCCAGCAGCTTGATCTCGGGGTTTCGCACCGGGGAGCTGTTTTTT. This codes for CASSLISGFRTGELFF. Full variable domain (remainder filled in from reference TRBV5-1 and TRBJ2-2): KAGVTQTPRYLIKTRGQQVTLSCSPISGHRSVSWYQQTPGQGLQFLFEYFSETQRNKGNFPGRFSGRQFSNSRSEMNVSTLELGDSALYLCASSLISGFRTGELFFGEGSRLTVL.

This clone was recorded once. In DNA, the CDR3 is TGTGCCAGCAGCTTAGGAAGGACAGGGAGATGGCAGCCCCAGCATTTT. Its protein is CASSLGRTGRWQPQHF. The rearrangement links TRBV7-9 to TRBJ1-5, with TRBD1 matching over 8 bases. This CDR3 spans 16 amino acids. The J segment lost 7 bases and the V segment lost 1 base, leaving 9 bases of the junction unmatched. The germline gives CDR1 SEHNR, CDR2 FQNEAQ (reference sequence).

The chain uses TRBV20-1 and TRBJ1-2; D perhaps matches TRBD1 (5 bases). This CDR3 comprises 12 residues. Germline loops: CDR1 DFQATT, CDR2 SNEGSKA (reference sequence). The ends were cut back, 3 bases at V and 8 bases at J, with 13 bases in the middle. As DNA, the CDR3 is TGCAGTGCTAGTGGTCGGGGGGGAGGCTACACCTTC. This gives the protein CSASGRGGGYTF.

This rearrangement joins TRBV11-3 to TRBJ1-3, with unresolved D. The CDR3 is made up of 12 amino acids. Germline V gene sequence: CDR1 SGHNT, CDR2 YENEEA. Trimming shortened V by 5 bases and J by 9 bases, and 11 bases separated the two germline ends. The CDR3 nucleotides are TGTGCCAGCAGCCATGACGGCGGCACCATATATTTT. Translation: CASSHDGGTIYF. The complete variable domain, with remaining parts taken from reference TRBV11-3 and TRBJ1-3, reads EAGVVQSPRYKIIEKKQPVAFWCNPISGHNTLYWYLQNLGQGPELLIRYENEEAVDDSQLPKDRFSAERLKGVDSTLKIQPAELGDSAVYLCASSHDGGTIYFGEGSWLTVV.

The CDR3 protein is CASSPHRVRNEKLFF. The CDR3 nucleotides read TGTGCCAGCAGTCCCCACAGGGTCCGAAATGAAAAACTGTTTTTT. J is TRBJ1-4 and V is TRBV6-5; the D gene is possibly TRBD1 (6 bases). From germline, CDR1 is MNHEY and CDR2 SVGAGI. Trimming removed 5 bases from V and 5 bases from J, with 15 bases in between. The CDR3 extends over 15 amino acids.

The chain carries TRBV15 and TRBJ2-2, with D tentatively TRBD2 (6 bases). The V end was cut by 8 bases, the J end by 3 bases, with 16 bases between. The V gene's germline CDR1 is LNHNV and CDR2 YYDKDF (reference sequence). This CDR3 spans 15 amino acids. DNA of the CDR3: TGTGCCACCGGCTGGAGGGGTGCCTACACCGGGGAGCTGTTTTTT. It codes for CATGWRGAYTGELFF.

The chain carries TRBV19 and TRBJ1-2; possible D gene TRBD1, 5 bases. Germline CDR1 and CDR2: LNHDA and SQIVND (reference sequence). The CDR3 sequence is 13 residues long. The V and J ends lost 3 bases and 8 bases respectively, with 13 bases between them. The CDR3 DNA reads as TGTGCCAGTAGTATTACCCAGGGAAGCGGCTACACCTTC. Translating gives CASSITQGSGYTF. Using reference TRBV19 and TRBJ1-2 for the parts outside the CDR3, the full variable domain is DGGITQSPKYLFRKEGQNVTLSCEQNLNHDAMYWYRQDPGQGLRLIYYSQIVNDFQKGDIAEGYSVSREKKESFPLTVTSAQKNPTAFYLCASSITQGSGYTFGSGTRLTVV.